This passage covers 16 T cell receptor beta chains from one sample sequenced in a study of T cell responses to AZD1222 COVID-19 vaccine. Sequencing was performed with immunoSEQ multiplex PCR; in TCRdb, only in-frame clones are kept and a portion is missing. The sample lists some 110,000 clones; roughly nine tenths were seen once. This specimen was peripheral blood, taken on day 0 of AZD1222 vaccination. Receptors originate from an adult in good health.

The chain couples TRBV11-3 to TRBJ1-3, with D maybe TRBD1 (5 bases). The germline V gene has CDR1 SGHNT and CDR2 YENEEA. This CDR3 has 16 residues. Trimming took 1 base from V and 5 from J, leaving 15 bases between them. CDR3 amino acids: CASSLGGGAGRNTIYF. The DNA of the CDR3 is TGTGCCAGCAGCTTAGGAGGAGGCGCAGGGCGAAACACCATATATTTT.

V usage is TRBV10-3 and J usage is TRBJ1-2, with 7 bases matching TRBD1. CDR1 and CDR2 (germline): ENHRY, SYGVKD. The CDR3 runs to 13 residues. V dropped 2 bases and J dropped 6; count of bases not matched to a gene: 3. For the CDR3, the DNA is TGTGCCATCAGTGAGACAGGGGACCATGGCTACACCTTC. Translated, it gives CAISETGDHGYTF.

This sequence joins TRBV10-3 and TRBJ1-1; D gene ambiguous. The CDR3 runs 13 residues. The V and J ends lost 10 bases and 3 bases respectively, with 15 bases between them. Germline V CDR1 and CDR2: ENHRY, SYGVKD. CDR3 DNA: TGTGCCACCCACCTAGCAACCTACACTGAAGCTTTCTTT. Translating gives CATHLATYTEAFF.

The chain combines TRBV5-1 with TRBJ2-1; D possibly matches TRBD1 or TRBD2 (6 bases each). V lost 4 bases, J lost 4 bases, and 21 bases lay in between. Germline CDR1 and CDR2: SGHRS and YFSETQ. The CDR3 extends over 17 amino acids. The CDR3 DNA reads TGCGCCAGCAGCCTGCCCGGGGGCAGCAGACAATACAATGAGCAGTTCTTC. Translation gives CASSLPGGSRQYNEQFF. Complete variable domain (other parts from reference TRBV5-1 and TRBJ2-1): KAGVTQTPRYLIKTRGQQVTLSCSPISGHRSVSWYQQTPGQGLQFLFEYFSETQRNKGNFPGRFSGRQFSNSRSEMNVSTLELGDSALYLCASSLPGGSRQYNEQFFGPGTRLTVL.

V and J are TRBV7-9 and TRBJ1-1; D might be TRBD1 (5 bases). Trimming shortened V by 1 base and J by 3 bases, and 15 bases separated the two germline ends. CDR3 length: 16 residues. Germline lookup yields CDR1 SEHNR and CDR2 FQNEAQ (reference sequence). The CDR3 loop is CASSLGSQGGHTEAFF. Here the CDR3 DNA reads TGTGCCAGCAGCTTAGGATCGCAGGGCGGTCACACTGAAGCTTTCTTT.

This chain joins TRBV5-1 and TRBJ1-6; D not certain. In germline, CDR1 is SGHRS, CDR2 YFSETQ. The CDR3 spans 14 residues. Trimming took 0 bases from V and 7 from J, leaving 8 bases between them. CDR3 bases: TGCGCCAGCAGCTTGGATGGTTCAAATTCACCCCTCCACTTT. Protein sequence: CASSLDGSNSPLHF. Combining the CDR3 with reference TRBV5-1 and TRBJ1-6 gives the whole variable domain KAGVTQTPRYLIKTRGQQVTLSCSPISGHRSVSWYQQTPGQGLQFLFEYFSETQRNKGNFPGRFSGRQFSNSRSEMNVSTLELGDSALYLCASSLDGSNSPLHFGNGTRLTVT.

The chain uses TRBV10-3 and TRBJ1-2; possibly TRBD1 for D (6 bases). Germline CDR1 is ENHRY and CDR2 is SYGVKD. The V end lost 6 bases, the J end lost 2 bases, and 13 bases lay between the germline ends. This CDR3 has 14 amino acids. CDR3: CAIRPEGENYGYTF. The CDR3 DNA reads TGTGCCATCAGACCCGAGGGGGAGAACTATGGCTACACCTTC.

The CDR3 bases are TGTGCCAGCAGCTTGTACACGGGGTTGAACACTGAAGCTTTCTTT. Its translation is CASSLYTGLNTEAFF. This sequence joins TRBV11-3 and TRBJ1-1, with unresolved D. The CDR3 totals 15 residues. Germline-derived CDR1 and CDR2 are SGHNT and YENEEA. V dropped 3 bases and J dropped 0 bases, with 11 bases sitting between them. Combining the CDR3 with reference TRBV11-3 and TRBJ1-1 gives the whole variable domain EAGVVQSPRYKIIEKKQPVAFWCNPISGHNTLYWYLQNLGQGPELLIRYENEEAVDDSQLPKDRFSAERLKGVDSTLKIQPAELGDSAVYLCASSLYTGLNTEAFFGQGTRLTVV.

This rearrangement joins TRBV10-3 to TRBJ2-3, with 7 positions matching TRBD1. CDR3 length equals 14 residues. Germline-derived CDR1 and CDR2 are ENHRY and SYGVKD. Losses at the gene ends were 7 bases for V and 0 bases for J; bases not matched to a gene: 4. CDR3 nucleotide sequence: TGTGCCATCAAGGGGGCCTTTAGCACAGATACGCAGTATTTT. It translates to CAIKGAFSTDTQYF.

The chain employs TRBV5-6 and TRBJ2-5; the D is unclear. V was cut by 0 bases and J by 5 bases, with 11 bases left in between. The length of the CDR3 is 14 residues. Germline CDR1 SGHDT, CDR2 YYEEEE. In DNA, the CDR3 is TGTGCCAGCAGCTTGGATCGCCCCTGGGAGACCCAGTACTTC. This sequence encodes CASSLDRPWETQYF.

The rearrangement joins TRBV14 to TRBJ1-1; TRBD1 agrees at 7 bases. The J segment lost 7 bases and the V segment lost 2 bases, leaving 4 bases of the junction unmatched. Germline V gene lookup returns CDR1 SGHDN and CDR2 FVKESK. CDR3 size: 13 residues. The CDR3: CASSQQGGFEAFF. Written as DNA, the CDR3 is TGTGCCAGCAGCCAACAGGGGGGGTTTGAAGCTTTCTTT.

The chain uses TRBV18 and TRBJ1-4; D unclear. The CDR3 sequence is 14 residues long. Germline lookup yields CDR1 KGHSH and CDR2 LQKENI. The V and J ends lost 3 bases and 6 bases respectively, with 11 bases between them. CDR3 sequence: CASSPASLYEKLFF. CDR3 bases: TGTGCCAGCTCACCCGCCAGTTTGTATGAAAAACTGTTTTTT.

The genes are TRBV9 and TRBJ2-5; 9 positions match TRBD1. V shed 4 bases, J shed 5 bases, and the junction held 9 bases outside the gene matches. Germline lookup yields CDR1 SGDLS and CDR2 YYNGEE. The CDR3 spans 15 residues. The CDR3 reads CASSSPGTGTETQYF. As DNA, the CDR3 is TGTGCCAGCAGCAGTCCCGGGACAGGGACCGAGACCCAGTACTTC.

This chain joins TRBV11-3 and TRBJ1-1; tentatively, D is TRBD1 (5 bases). V lost 4 bases, J lost 6 bases, and 12 bases lay in between. Per germline, CDR1 SGHNT and CDR2 YENEEA. This CDR3 is built from 13 residues. The CDR3 sequence: CASSSARDAEAFF. Here the CDR3 DNA reads TGTGCCAGCAGCTCAGCCAGGGACGCTGAAGCTTTCTTT.

The chain links TRBV10-1 to TRBJ2-7, with TRBD1 identical over 7 bases. With V trimmed by 6 bases and J by 2 bases, 1 base remained unmatched. The CDR3 sequence is 12 residues long. CDR1 WNHNN and CDR2 SYGVQD come from the germline V gene (reference sequence). The CDR3 protein is CASSDRAYEQYV. Written as DNA, the CDR3 is TGCGCCAGCAGCGACAGGGCCTACGAGCAGTACGTC.

This clone was seen only a few times. The V gene is TRBV2, the J gene TRBJ1-2; possibly TRBD1 for D (6 bases). Trimming pared 6 bases from V and 2 bases from J, leaving 25 bases between. The CDR3 length is 18 residues. Germline V gene data show CDR1 as SNHLY and CDR2 as FYNNEI. CDR3 coding DNA: TGTGCCAGCAGGGGGGTTCCTGTTCGACAGGATACGAACTATGGCTACACCTTC. It is translated as CASRGVPVRQDTNYGYTF.